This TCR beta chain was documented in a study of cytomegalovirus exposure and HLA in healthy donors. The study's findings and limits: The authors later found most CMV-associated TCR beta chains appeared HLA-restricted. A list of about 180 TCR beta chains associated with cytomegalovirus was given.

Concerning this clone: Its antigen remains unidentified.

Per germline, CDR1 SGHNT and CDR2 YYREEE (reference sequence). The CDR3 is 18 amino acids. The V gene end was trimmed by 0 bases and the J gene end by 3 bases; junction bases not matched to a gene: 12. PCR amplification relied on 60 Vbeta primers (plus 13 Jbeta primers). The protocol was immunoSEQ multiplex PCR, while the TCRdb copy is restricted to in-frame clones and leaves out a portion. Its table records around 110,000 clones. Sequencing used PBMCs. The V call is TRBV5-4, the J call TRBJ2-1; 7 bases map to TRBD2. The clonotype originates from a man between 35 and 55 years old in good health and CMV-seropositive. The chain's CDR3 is CASSLGGLAAVGYNEQFF. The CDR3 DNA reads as TGTGCCAGCAGCTTGGGTGGTCTAGCGGCCGTTGGCTACAATGAGCAGTTCTTC. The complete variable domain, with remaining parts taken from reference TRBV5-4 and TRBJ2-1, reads ETGVTQSPTHLIKTRGQQVTLRCSSQSGHNTVSWYQQALGQGPQFIFQYYREEENGRGNFPPRFSGLQFPNYSSELNVNALELDDSALYLCASSLGGLAAVGYNEQFFGPGTRLTVL.